Listed here is a single TCR beta chain. Its matching antigen is unknown. The data are from a study of persistence of HIV-infected CD4 T cells. Study results and limitations: CMV- and Gag-responding cells had lower TCRbeta richness than CD3/CD28-responding cells. Rare CMV-responding cells carrying HIV-1 proviruses were not analyzed separately for TCR.

CDR1 SGHNT and CDR2 YYREEE come from the germline V gene (reference sequence). The ends were cut back, 0 bases at V and 3 bases at J, with 9 bases in the middle. CDR3 length: 14 residues. An overlapping HIV-1 Gag peptide pool stimulated these cells at about 1 ug/peptide/mL. Memory cells lacking CD40L and CD69 with high CD45RO were sorted. Undetectable plasma HIV-1 RNA below 50 copies/mL lasted at least 4 years. This was the immunoSEQ version 4 assay in survey mode. Genomic DNA was diluted to around 9.3 ng/uL, up to 1 ug per sample. The assay was immunoSEQ multiplex PCR, and TCRdb's table has in-frame clones only and misses some. This sample carries about 40,000 clones, around 82% of them seen once, and the ten largest clones take 13% to 15%.

V usage is TRBV5-4 and J usage is TRBJ2-5, with D perhaps assigned TRBD1 or TRBD2 (6 bases each). The specimen comprised CD4+ T cells sorted from PBMCs after roughly 18-hour stimulation, sampled from a patient who received antiretroviral therapy. The clonotype originates from an adult man with HIV who was CMV-seropositive. The CDR3 nucleotides are TGTGCCAGCAGCTTGGTGGGGGGCAAAGAGACCCAGTACTTC. It translates to CASSLVGGKETQYF.